This record concerns one TCR beta chain sequence. Arm-PCR of CDR3 regions and iRepertoire HTBI primers were the basis on which TCR beta libraries were built. In the study's own analysis: Looking across samples, the authors found approximately 60 TRBV and some 13 TRBJ segments. TCRdb reprocessed the multiplex PCR reads with MiXCR, giving one entry per CDR3 protein. These V and J calls rely on TCRdb rather than the paper's analysis. Of 550,000 to 600,000 distinct CDR3 sequences detected, more than 15% appear once; the ten largest clones hold around 12%. The V end was cut by 1 base, the J end by 6 bases, with 16 bases between. In germline, CDR1 is SGHAT, CDR2 FQNNGV. This CDR3 is built from 16 residues. The data originate from a study of regulatory T cells in long-lasting Graves disease. Time point defined: newly diagnosed GD, antithyroid drugs for less than 3 months. PBMCs were the source of the RNA used for TCR sequencing.

These same records also appear under a second study, on T cells in Graves' hyperthyroidism and ophthalmopathy. Per that paper: Blood also contained most expanded thyroid clonotypes above 0.001.

This chain links TRBV11-2 with TRBJ2-1; tentatively, D is TRBD2 (6 bases). This sample comprised peripheral blood mononuclear cells (PBMCs), obtained at new diagnosis, from a patient treated with antithyroid drugs. The clonotype was recovered from a young man with Graves disease. CDR3 sequence reads: CASSLVGGARPNEQFF. As DNA, the CDR3 is TGTGCCAGCAGCTTAGTTGGAGGGGCCCGGCCCAATGAGCAGTTCTTC.